These T cell receptor beta chains were read from a single sample in a study of blood T cells in healthy people across ages. Each CDR3 protein is one row after TCRdb ran MiXCR on the 5' RACE reads. This sample has approximately 800,000 distinct CDR3 sequences; nearly 60% occur once, and the top ten carry about 20%. Material: blood. The source is a man younger than 40 in good health. Both conserved end residues are part of each CDR3. A D gene is named only where the DNA matches it firmly. A row's size may be missing; if present it is once, few, many or a size class.

TRBV7-9,TRBJ2-1,.,TRBD2,CASSPGLAREQFF,TGTGCCAGCAGCCCGGGACTAGCGCGTGAGCAGTTCTTC
TRBV12-3/TRBV12-4,TRBJ2-2,once,.,CASSFDGPTGELFF,TGTGCCAGCAGTTTTGACGGGCCCACCGGGGAGCTGTTTTTT
TRBV25-1,TRBJ2-1,.,TRBD2,CASSDPGGTSGSSYNEQFF,TGTGCCAGCAGTGATCCGGGGGGGACTAGCGGGAGTTCCTACAATGAGCAGTTCTTC
TRBV6-6,TRBJ1-4,.,.,CASRDGKNEKLFF,TGTGCCAGCAGGGACGGGAAGAATGAAAAACTGTTTTTT
TRBV7-2,TRBJ2-7,.,.,CASSLQGLLSYEQYF,TGTGCCAGTAGCTTGCAGGGGCTACTATCCTACGAGCAGTACTTC
TRBV3-1,TRBJ2-1,.,.,CASSYRLEVENEQFF,TGTGCCAGCAGTTACAGACTAGAGGTCGAGAATGAGCAGTTCTTC
TRBV6-2/TRBV6-3,TRBJ2-1,.,.,CASSKIGSLRAQFF,TGTGCCAGCAGCAAAATCGGGAGTCTGCGTGCGCAGTTCTTC
TRBV6-1,TRBJ1-2,.,.,CASSDLGGYTF,TGTGCCAGCAGTGATTTGGGTGGCTACACCTTC
TRBV4-3,TRBJ2-7,.,TRBD1,CASSQGLPGQQPYF,TGCGCCAGCAGCCAAGGGTTACCGGGACAGCAACCGTACTTC
TRBV29-1,TRBJ2-6,few,.,CSVAYSGANVLTF,TGCAGCGTTGCGTACTCTGGGGCCAACGTCCTGACTTTC
TRBV4-3,TRBJ2-1,.,.,CASSPGLRDEQFF,TGCGCCAGCAGCCCGGGACTTCGGGATGAGCAGTTCTTC
TRBV7-9,TRBJ2-7,.,.,CASSLDRWSSYEQYF,TGTGCCAGCAGCTTAGATCGGTGGAGCTCCTACGAGCAGTACTTC
TRBV12-3/TRBV12-4,TRBJ2-3,.,.,CASGRDDSDTQYF,TGTGCCAGCGGGCGGGACGACTCAGATACGCAGTATTTT
TRBV9,TRBJ2-5,once,.,CASSERETPGQQYF,TGTGCCAGCAGCGAGAGGGAGACCCCCGGGCAGCAGTACTTC
TRBV12-3/TRBV12-4,TRBJ2-3,.,TRBD2,CAASGGALGTDTQYF,TGTGCCGCCAGCGGGGGAGCCCTTGGCACAGATACGCAGTATTTT
TRBV27,TRBJ2-3,few,.,CASSLGYDTQYF,TGTGCCAGCAGTTTGGGATACGATACGCAGTATTTT
TRBV27,TRBJ2-1,few,TRBD2,CASSYSGGTNEQFF,TGTGCCAGCAGTTATAGCGGGGGAACCAATGAGCAGTTCTTC
TRBV7-2,TRBJ2-3,.,.,CASSFRPSDTQYF,TGTGCCAGCAGCTTTCGACCCTCAGATACGCAGTATTTT
TRBV7-2,TRBJ2-7,.,TRBD1,CASSSDRGRLEQYF,TGTGCCAGCAGCTCTGACAGGGGGCGTCTCGAGCAGTACTTC